A single sample gave rise to the 6 T cell receptor beta chains below, sequenced in a study of beta chain features in type 1 diabetes. For these TCRs, the target antigens are not known. The whole isolated RNA underwent reverse transcription, so sequencing captured expressed TCRB transcripts. TCRdb keeps only in-frame clones here, not all; method: immunoSEQ multiplex PCR. The data contain 640,000 or so clones, 13% of them singletons. Study-wide findings and caveats: Shortening that was moderate but significant affected the TCRB CDR3s of Type 1 diabetes patients in all four CD4+ subsets.

Sequenced input: naive CD4+ T cells from blood. The source of these receptors is a man younger than 35 with type 1 diabetes.

This clone was detected a few times. The chain combines TRBV15 with TRBJ2-2; no reliable D call. Per germline, CDR1 LNHNV and CDR2 YYDKDF (reference sequence). V shed 1 base and J shed 6 bases, with 6 bases lying between them. This CDR3 is 13 amino acids long. CDR3 region: CATSRVSAGELFF. The CDR3 DNA sequence: TGTGCCACCAGCAGAGTGAGCGCCGGGGAGCTGTTTTTT.

This clone has a handful of counts. The rearrangement uses TRBV7-2 and TRBJ1-2; D uncertain. Trimming stripped 0 bases from V and 4 bases from J, with 6 bases between. The CDR3 totals 13 residues. Germline CDR1 SGHTA, CDR2 FQGNSA. CDR3 sequence (DNA): TGTGCCAGCAGCTTAGCGGGTCTCTATGGCTACACCTTC. Translation gives CASSLAGLYGYTF.

This clone was picked up a small number of times. CDR3 nucleotides: TGCGCCAGCAGCCAGAGGGGGCAGAGCTACGAGCAGTACTTC. This encodes CASSQRGQSYEQYF. V and J are TRBV4-1 and TRBJ2-7; 7 nucleotides match TRBD1. Per the germline V gene, CDR1 is MGHRA and CDR2 is YSYEKL. With 3 bases clipped from V and 3 bases from J, the junction kept 5 bases outside the gene matches. This CDR3 is built from 14 residues.

The rearrangement uses TRBV6-1 and TRBJ1-5, with D unresolved. CDR1 is MNHNS and CDR2 is SASEGT in the germline V gene. V lost 7 bases to trimming and J lost 4 bases, with 17 bases between them. The CDR3 sequence is 15 residues long. The CDR3 coding sequence is TGTGCCAGCACCCCCCAGGACGGCTTGAATCAGCCCCAGCATTTT. The encoded protein is CASTPQDGLNQPQHF.

The chain combines TRBV6-5 with TRBJ2-5, with 7 bases lining up with TRBD2. There are 12 residues in the CDR3. CDR1 is MNHEY and CDR2 is SVGAGI in the germline V gene. J gave up 9 bases and V 5 bases, and 6 bases lay outside the gene matches. The CDR3 nucleotides are TGTGCCAGCAGTCCCATCGCGGGGGCCCAGTACTTC. Translation: CASSPIAGAQYF.

The genes are TRBV6-5 and TRBJ1-1, with a tentative D call TRBD1 (6 bases). Germline lookup yields CDR1 MNHEY and CDR2 SVGAGI. The CDR3 is 15 residues long. V lost 6 bases and J lost 0, with 14 bases in between. CDR3 region: CASSYTTGLNTEAFF. Here the CDR3 DNA reads TGTGCCAGCAGCTACACGACAGGCTTGAACACTGAAGCTTTCTTT.